This T cell receptor beta chain comes out of a study of blood T cells in healthy people across ages. The authors ran a second PCR of about 6 to 11 cycles using a sample-barcoded 5' primer and a J-beta primer mix. TCRdb independently ran MiXCR on the 5' RACE reads; one entry per CDR3 protein. The table includes hundreds of thousands of distinct CDR3 sequences, around 25% detected once. V trimming: 3 bases; J trimming: 10 bases; junction bases outside the gene matches: 5. The CDR3 is 11 amino acids. The V gene's germline CDR1 is SQVTM and CDR2 ANQGSEA. Peripheral blood was drawn, around 9.4 milliliters per donor. Another study also made use of these data, one on T cells of mothers and their children. That work states: The authors used all extracted RNA for cDNA synthesis, at approximately 1.4 ug per 15 ul.

The material sequenced was blood. V gene TRBV29-1 combines with J gene TRBJ1-2; 7 nucleotides line up with TRBD1. This receptor was taken from a boy between 10 and 17 years old in good health. CDR3: CSVEGGQLYTF. In DNA, the CDR3 is TGCAGCGTTGAGGGGGGACAGCTCTACACCTTC.